The rows below give T cell receptor beta chains drawn from one sample of a study of blood T cell repertoires in COVID-19. Data came from immunoSEQ multiplex PCR; TCRdb stores just in-frame clones and leaves some out. The sample contains hundreds of thousands of clones, roughly nine tenths of which appear only once. Sample: peripheral blood. The receptors were gathered from a woman aged 45-60 years with acute or convalescent COVID-19. Both conserved end residues are part of each CDR3. The order of the fields is D gene, CDR3 length, clone size, V gene, J gene, CDR3 protein, CDR3 DNA. The D gene is left open where the match is weak. Where a row states a size, it is once, few, many or the class of an expanded clone; other rows omit it.

d_gene: -; len: 14; abundance: -; v_gene: TRBV4-2; j_gene: TRBJ2-7; CDR3aa: CASSQGTGRYEQYF; CDR3nt: TGTGCCAGCAGCCAAGGGACTGGAAGGTACGAGCAGTACTTC
d_gene: TRBD2; len: 16; abundance: -; v_gene: TRBV3-1/TRBV3-2; j_gene: TRBJ2-3; CDR3aa: CASSPLGGSRTDTQYF; CDR3nt: TGTGCCAGCAGCCCCCTCGGCGGGAGTAGGACAGATACGCAGTATTTT
d_gene: TRBD2; len: 17; abundance: -; v_gene: TRBV5-1; j_gene: TRBJ2-1; CDR3aa: CASGGLAGPSSYNEQFF; CDR3nt: TGCGCCAGCGGAGGACTAGCGGGCCCAAGCTCCTACAATGAGCAGTTCTTC
d_gene: TRBD2; len: 15; abundance: many; v_gene: TRBV5-6; j_gene: TRBJ2-7; CDR3aa: CASSLPGLELDEQYF; CDR3nt: TGTGCCAGCAGCTTGCCGGGACTAGAACTCGACGAGCAGTACTTC
d_gene: -; len: 13; abundance: -; v_gene: TRBV20-1; j_gene: TRBJ1-4; CDR3aa: CSASTGSNEKLFF; CDR3nt: TGCAGTGCTAGTACAGGTTCTAATGAAAAACTGTTTTTT
d_gene: TRBD1; len: 15; abundance: -; v_gene: TRBV5-3; j_gene: TRBJ2-1; CDR3aa: CARSLMGQMANEQFF; CDR3nt: TGTGCCAGAAGCTTGATGGGACAGATGGCCAATGAGCAGTTCTTC
d_gene: TRBD1; len: 15; abundance: -; v_gene: TRBV18; j_gene: TRBJ2-5; CDR3aa: CASSGSGQGRETQYF; CDR3nt: TGTGCCAGCTCAGGATCGGGACAGGGAAGGGAGACCCAGTACTTC
d_gene: TRBD2; len: 15; abundance: -; v_gene: TRBV24-1; j_gene: TRBJ2-1; CDR3aa: CATSDVPGLNNEQFF; CDR3nt: TGTGCCACCAGTGATGTCCCGGGACTAAACAATGAGCAGTTCTTC
d_gene: -; len: 14; abundance: -; v_gene: TRBV11-3; j_gene: TRBJ1-1; CDR3aa: CASSWGGTGTEAFF; CDR3nt: TGTGCCAGCAGCTGGGGGGGCACGGGCACTGAAGCTTTCTTT
d_gene: TRBD1; len: 14; abundance: -; v_gene: TRBV10-3; j_gene: TRBJ1-3; CDR3aa: CAAKPGTDGNTIYF; CDR3nt: TGTGCCGCCAAGCCCGGGACAGATGGAAACACCATATATTTT
d_gene: -; len: 14; abundance: -; v_gene: TRBV4-2; j_gene: TRBJ2-7; CDR3aa: CASSQDASVNEQYF; CDR3nt: TGTGCCAGCAGCCAAGATGCTAGCGTCAACGAGCAGTACTTC
d_gene: -; len: 16; abundance: few; v_gene: TRBV5-1; j_gene: TRBJ2-2; CDR3aa: CASSTFGGANTGELFF; CDR3nt: TGCGCCAGCAGCACGTTCGGAGGCGCGAACACCGGGGAGCTGTTTTTT
d_gene: -; len: 12; abundance: -; v_gene: TRBV7-2; j_gene: TRBJ2-1; CDR3aa: CASSPNGDKQFF; CDR3nt: TGTGCCAGCAGCCCAAACGGGGACAAGCAGTTCTTC
d_gene: -; len: 14; abundance: -; v_gene: TRBV21-1; j_gene: TRBJ1-1; CDR3aa: CASSTTQMNTEAFF; CDR3nt: TGTGCCAGCAGCACAACACAGATGAACACTGAAGCTTTCTTT
d_gene: -; len: 16; abundance: -; v_gene: TRBV15; j_gene: TRBJ1-3; CDR3aa: CATSTGEGGSGNTIYF; CDR3nt: TGTGCCACCAGCACCGGTGAGGGCGGCTCTGGAAACACCATATATTTT
d_gene: TRBD2; len: 21; abundance: -; v_gene: TRBV4-3; j_gene: TRBJ2-1; CDR3aa: CASSQDLFLAGGPSSYNEQFF; CDR3nt: TGCGCCAGCAGCCAAGATCTATTCCTAGCGGGAGGGCCCTCTTCCTACAATGAGCAGTTCTTC
d_gene: TRBD1; len: 15; abundance: once; v_gene: TRBV9; j_gene: TRBJ1-6; CDR3aa: CASSVEDRGRSPLHF; CDR3nt: TGTGCCAGCAGCGTAGAGGACAGGGGGCGGTCACCCCTCCACTTT
d_gene: TRBD2; len: 16; abundance: -; v_gene: TRBV19; j_gene: TRBJ2-1; CDR3aa: CASSGTSGDSYNEQFF; CDR3nt: TGTGCCAGTAGCGGGACTAGCGGGGACTCCTACAATGAGCAGTTCTTC
d_gene: -; len: 13; abundance: -; v_gene: TRBV29-1; j_gene: TRBJ2-3; CDR3aa: CSVDPGSTDTQYF; CDR3nt: TGCAGCGTAGACCCGGGTAGCACAGATACGCAGTATTTT
d_gene: -; len: 13; abundance: -; v_gene: TRBV10-3; j_gene: TRBJ2-3; CDR3aa: CAIGPNLADTQYF; CDR3nt: TGTGCCATCGGTCCTAATTTGGCAGATACGCAGTATTTT
d_gene: TRBD1; len: 13; abundance: once; v_gene: TRBV6-2/TRBV6-3; j_gene: TRBJ1-2; CDR3aa: CASSHRGSGGYTF; CDR3nt: TGTGCCAGCAGCCACAGGGGATCTGGCGGCTACACCTTC
d_gene: -; len: 16; abundance: -; v_gene: TRBV5-1; j_gene: TRBJ2-3; CDR3aa: CASSQLAPGDGNTQYF; CDR3nt: TGCGCCAGCAGCCAACTAGCTCCGGGAGACGGAAATACGCAGTATTTT
d_gene: -; len: 12; abundance: few; v_gene: TRBV7-2; j_gene: TRBJ2-5; CDR3aa: CASSFQSETQYF; CDR3nt: TGTGCCAGCAGCTTTCAGTCCGAGACCCAGTACTTC
d_gene: TRBD1; len: 14; abundance: once; v_gene: TRBV27; j_gene: TRBJ2-1; CDR3aa: CASSFSPGGNEQFF; CDR3nt: TGTGCCAGCAGTTTTTCCCCAGGGGGCAATGAGCAGTTCTTC
d_gene: -; len: 13; abundance: -; v_gene: TRBV6-5; j_gene: TRBJ2-7; CDR3aa: CASRAGVAYEQYF; CDR3nt: TGTGCCAGCAGGGCAGGGGTTGCCTACGAGCAGTACTTC
d_gene: TRBD1; len: 15; abundance: -; v_gene: TRBV9; j_gene: TRBJ1-2; CDR3aa: CASSPTGTGDYGYTF; CDR3nt: TGTGCCAGCAGCCCCACGGGGACAGGGGACTATGGCTACACCTTC
d_gene: TRBD2; len: 17; abundance: -; v_gene: TRBV4-3; j_gene: TRBJ2-3; CDR3aa: CASSQDIGGLGTDTQYF; CDR3nt: TGCGCCAGCAGCCAGGACATCGGGGGGTTGGGCACAGATACGCAGTATTTT
d_gene: TRBD1; len: 15; abundance: -; v_gene: TRBV24-1; j_gene: TRBJ1-5; CDR3aa: CATSDRQGLGQPQHF; CDR3nt: TGTGCCACCAGTGACAGACAGGGGCTAGGGCAGCCCCAGCATTTT
d_gene: -; len: 13; abundance: -; v_gene: TRBV30; j_gene: TRBJ1-1; CDR3aa: CAWSVLAGAEAFF; CDR3nt: TGTGCCTGGAGTGTACTCGCGGGGGCTGAAGCTTTCTTT
d_gene: -; len: 14; abundance: -; v_gene: TRBV16; j_gene: TRBJ2-7; CDR3aa: CASSPQGVQDEQYF; CDR3nt: TGTGCCAGCAGCCCACAAGGGGTGCAGGACGAGCAGTACTTC
d_gene: -; len: 15; abundance: -; v_gene: TRBV4-3; j_gene: TRBJ1-4; CDR3aa: CASSQELRSNEKLFF; CDR3nt: TGCGCCAGCAGCCAAGAGTTGAGATCTAATGAAAAACTGTTTTTT
d_gene: TRBD2; len: 14; abundance: -; v_gene: TRBV10-3; j_gene: TRBJ2-3; CDR3aa: CAIKREGPADTQYF; CDR3nt: TGTGCCATCAAACGGGAGGGCCCTGCAGATACGCAGTATTTT
d_gene: -; len: 14; abundance: -; v_gene: TRBV5-6; j_gene: TRBJ1-2; CDR3aa: CASSLGTGMYGYTF; CDR3nt: TGTGCCAGCAGCTTGGGGACCGGGATGTATGGCTACACCTTC
d_gene: TRBD2; len: 15; abundance: -; v_gene: TRBV19; j_gene: TRBJ2-5; CDR3aa: CASSEAGGLIETQYF; CDR3nt: TGTGCCAGTAGTGAAGCGGGAGGGCTCATAGAGACCCAGTACTTC
d_gene: -; len: 15; abundance: -; v_gene: TRBV6-2/TRBV6-3; j_gene: TRBJ2-7; CDR3aa: CASSYSRYSSYEQYF; CDR3nt: TGTGCCAGCAGTTACTCGAGGTATAGCTCCTACGAGCAGTACTTC
d_gene: -; len: 12; abundance: few; v_gene: TRBV2; j_gene: TRBJ2-7; CDR3aa: CASNVYAYEQYF; CDR3nt: TGTGCCAGCAATGTCTATGCCTACGAGCAGTACTTC
d_gene: TRBD2; len: 14; abundance: -; v_gene: TRBV6-5; j_gene: TRBJ2-3; CDR3aa: CASRTSGGTDTQYF; CDR3nt: TGTGCCAGCAGGACTAGCGGGGGAACAGATACGCAGTATTTT
d_gene: TRBD2; len: 17; abundance: -; v_gene: TRBV7-6; j_gene: TRBJ2-1; CDR3aa: CASSLQFLAGGRNEQFF; CDR3nt: TGTGCCAGCAGCTTACAATTCCTAGCGGGGGGACGGAATGAGCAGTTCTTC
d_gene: TRBD2; len: 14; abundance: -; v_gene: TRBV5-1; j_gene: TRBJ2-2; CDR3aa: CASSPGLDTGELFF; CDR3nt: TGCGCCAGCAGCCCCGGACTAGACACCGGGGAGCTGTTTTTT
d_gene: -; len: 13; abundance: -; v_gene: TRBV27; j_gene: TRBJ1-5; CDR3aa: CASSQKEDQPQHF; CDR3nt: TGTGCCAGCAGTCAGAAGGAGGATCAGCCCCAGCATTTT
d_gene: -; len: 15; abundance: -; v_gene: TRBV7-2; j_gene: TRBJ2-7; CDR3aa: CASSSGAGTSYEQYF; CDR3nt: TGTGCCAGCAGCTCCGGAGCAGGGACTTCCTACGAGCAGTACTTC
d_gene: -; len: 13; abundance: once; v_gene: TRBV7-2; j_gene: TRBJ2-1; CDR3aa: CASSLGQAYEQFF; CDR3nt: TGTGCCAGCAGCTTAGGTCAGGCTTATGAGCAGTTCTTC
d_gene: -; len: 13; abundance: -; v_gene: TRBV6-5; j_gene: TRBJ2-3; CDR3aa: CASSYPGTDTQYF; CDR3nt: TGTGCCAGCAGTTACCCGGGCACAGATACGCAGTATTTT
d_gene: -; len: 13; abundance: few; v_gene: TRBV3-1/TRBV3-2; j_gene: TRBJ1-1; CDR3aa: CASSGWGGTEAFF; CDR3nt: TGTGCCAGCAGTGGGTGGGGGGGGACTGAAGCTTTCTTT
d_gene: -; len: 13; abundance: -; v_gene: TRBV12-3/TRBV12-4; j_gene: TRBJ2-7; CDR3aa: CASTPGPTYEQYF; CDR3nt: TGTGCCAGCACTCCGGGTCCAACCTACGAGCAGTACTTC
d_gene: TRBD1; len: 14; abundance: -; v_gene: TRBV5-1; j_gene: TRBJ1-1; CDR3aa: CASSLRQGPDEAFF; CDR3nt: TGCGCCAGCAGCTTAAGACAGGGGCCCGACGAAGCTTTCTTT